These 23 T cell receptor beta chains share one sample of origin, sequenced in a study of cytomegalovirus exposure and HLA in healthy donors. Amplification used 60 Vbeta primers and 13 Jbeta primers. TCRdb's table, derived via immunoSEQ multiplex PCR, lists solely in-frame clones and lacks some. This table holds about 210,000 clones, approximately 81% found once. Sequenced material: PBMCs. The receptor set was obtained from a girl aged 2 to 10 in good health and CMV-seronegative.

Comments on this clone: Other DNA sequences in this specimen translate into the identical CDR3. The chain joins TRBV9 to TRBJ2-1, with 7 positions matching TRBD2. The CDR3 has 15 residues. V shed 0 bases, J shed 1 base, and the junction held 1 base outside the gene matches. Germline-derived CDR1 and CDR2 are SGDLS and YYNGEE. CDR3 nucleotides: TGTGCCAGCAGCGTAGTCGGGGGGTCCTACAATGAGCAGTTCTTC. This encodes CASSVVGGSYNEQFF.

V and J are TRBV15 and TRBJ1-1, with no clear D. CDR1 is LNHNV, CDR2 YYDKDF, per germline (reference sequence). This CDR3 comprises 11 residues. V lost 4 bases, J lost 8 bases, and 8 bases lay in between. The CDR3 sequence: CATSIGREAFF. The CDR3 DNA sequence: TGTGCCACCAGCATAGGCAGGGAAGCTTTCTTT.

The V gene is TRBV6-5, the J gene TRBJ2-1, with 11 bases aligning to TRBD2. Trimming at V came to 7 bases and at J to 4 bases, leaving 6 bases not matched to a gene. The germline CDR1 and CDR2 sequences are MNHEY and SVGAGI. The CDR3 sequence is 15 residues long. The CDR3: CASTPLAGGYNEQFF. In nucleotides, the CDR3 is TGTGCCAGCACCCCGCTAGCGGGGGGATACAATGAGCAGTTCTTC.

The chain uses TRBV5-1 and TRBJ2-7; 7 positions agree with TRBD1. This CDR3 is 16 amino acids long. V shed 0 bases, J shed 3 bases, and the junction held 9 bases outside the gene matches. Germline values: CDR1 SGHRS, CDR2 YFSETQ. The CDR3 nucleotides read TGCGCCAGCAGCTTGGCAGCCGGGACAGACTTCTACGAGCAGTACTTC. It codes for CASSLAAGTDFYEQYF.

A single count supports this clone. The V call is TRBV18, the J call TRBJ1-2, with 7 positions matching TRBD1. Germline assignment: CDR1 KGHSH and CDR2 LQKENI. The length of the CDR3 is 14 residues. V lost 4 bases, J lost 2 bases, and 4 bases stayed unmatched. The CDR3 DNA sequence: TGTGCCAGCTCACTTCTGGACAGGAACTATGGCTACACCTTC. This sequence encodes CASSLLDRNYGYTF.

The rearrangement joins TRBV27 to TRBJ2-1; the match to TRBD2 covers 10 bases. This CDR3 spans 15 amino acids. Germline V gives CDR1 MNHEY, CDR2 SMNVEV (reference sequence). The junction had 12 bases not matched to a gene; V was cut back by 10 bases and J by 6 bases. CDR3 DNA sequence: TGTGCCATCTCTACTAGCGGGACCCCTTCCAATGAGCAGTTCTTC. Protein sequence: CAISTSGTPSNEQFF.

V is TRBV7-8 and J is TRBJ1-3; TRBD1 agrees at 7 bases. The germline gives CDR1 SGHVS, CDR2 FQNEAQ. CDR3 length: 14 amino acids. Losses at the gene ends were 4 bases for V and 5 bases for J; bases not matched to a gene: 5. The CDR3 DNA sequence: TGTGCCAGCAGCTCCCGGGACAGTCGAAACACCATATATTTT. As protein: CASSSRDSRNTIYF.

The V call is TRBV6-7, the J call TRBJ2-3; perhaps TRBD1 as D (6 bases). TRBV6-7 is marked as an open reading frame, function uncertain. The CDR3 contains 13 residues. The V end lost 10 bases, the J end lost 0 bases, and 11 bases lay between the germline ends. The CDR3 coding sequence is TGTGCCACTACAGGGTCCAGCACAGATACGCAGTATTTT. This translates into CATTGSSTDTQYF.

The chain joins TRBV11-1 to TRBJ2-7; tentative D call: TRBD1 (5 bases). Germline assignment: CDR1 SGHAT and CDR2 FQDESV (reference sequence). Trimming removed 5 bases at V and 4 bases at J, with 15 bases between. This CDR3 has 14 amino acids. CDR3 sequence: CASSPQLDIYEQYF. CDR3 sequence (DNA): TGTGCCAGCAGCCCGCAACTGGACATTTACGAGCAGTACTTC.

The CDR3 loop is CSVRLAGVGTQYF. Here the CDR3 DNA reads TGCAGCGTTAGACTAGCGGGAGTAGGTACGCAGTATTTT. This rearrangement joins TRBV29-1 to TRBJ2-3; 12 bases agree with TRBD2. V dropped 5 bases and J dropped 8; count of bases not matched to a gene: 5. Germline V lookup: CDR1 SQVTM, CDR2 ANQGSEA. The CDR3 runs to 13 residues.

The CDR3, as DNA: TGTGCCAGCAGCTCTCCGAATGAGCAGTTCTTC. Translating it yields CASSSPNEQFF. The rearrangement joins TRBV7-2 to TRBJ2-1; D is uncertain. The V gene's germline CDR1 is SGHTA and CDR2 FQGNSA. V was trimmed by 4 bases and J by 7 bases, leaving 5 bases between them. The CDR3 loop spans 11 amino acids.

The rearrangement joins TRBV6-1 to TRBJ2-1; a weak D match, TRBD1 (6 bases). This CDR3 spans 15 amino acids. V was shortened by 6 bases and J by 1 base, with 13 bases between the two germline ends. Germline V CDR1 and CDR2: MNHNS, SASEGT. The DNA of the CDR3 is TGTGCCAGCAGGACAGGCCCCACTTCCTACAATGAGCAGTTCTTC. This codes for CASRTGPTSYNEQFF.

J is TRBJ2-7 and V is TRBV5-1, with D possibly being TRBD2 (5 bases). The CDR3 sequence is 11 residues long. Trimming cost V 7 bases and J 3 bases, with 8 bases left between them. Germline V CDR1 and CDR2: SGHRS, YFSETQ. CDR3 DNA sequence: TGCGCCAGCGCCAGCGGCTACGAGCAGTACTTC. Translating gives CASASGYEQYF. The variable domain in full, with the rest retrieved from reference TRBV5-1 and TRBJ2-7, is KAGVTQTPRYLIKTRGQQVTLSCSPISGHRSVSWYQQTPGQGLQFLFEYFSETQRNKGNFPGRFSGRQFSNSRSEMNVSTLELGDSALYLCASASGYEQYFGPGTRLTVT.

The chain uses TRBV5-1 and TRBJ2-5, with TRBD1 matching over 8 bases. The CDR3 has 15 residues. With V trimmed by 2 bases and J by 2 bases, 5 bases remained unmatched. The germline V gene has CDR1 SGHRS and CDR2 YFSETQ. In DNA, the CDR3 is TGCGCCAGCAGCTTCAGCAGGACAGGGCAAGAGACCCAGTACTTC. Amino acid sequence: CASSFSRTGQETQYF. Based on the CDR3 plus reference TRBV5-1 and TRBJ2-5, the full variable domain is KAGVTQTPRYLIKTRGQQVTLSCSPISGHRSVSWYQQTPGQGLQFLFEYFSETQRNKGNFPGRFSGRQFSNSRSEMNVSTLELGDSALYLCASSFSRTGQETQYFGPGTRLLVL.

The gene calls are TRBV21-1 and TRBJ2-5; the table gives TRBD2 as D, unverified against the DNA. TRBV21-1 represents a pseudogene. This CDR3 comprises 16 residues. The CDR3 region has the DNA TGTGCCAGCAGCAAACCCTCCGGGCGGGGTGGGGAGACCCAGTACTTC. Amino acids: CASSKPSGRGGETQYF.

The table lists this clone with a count of one. This sequence joins TRBV19 and TRBJ2-3, with D tentatively TRBD2 (7 bases). V was pared by 4 bases and J by 3 bases, with 17 bases between. Germline assignment: CDR1 LNHDA and CDR2 SQIVND (reference sequence). This CDR3 spans 16 amino acids. The CDR3 sequence is CASSRGGRERTDTQYF. CDR3 coding DNA: TGTGCCAGTAGTAGGGGGGGGCGGGAGAGGACAGATACGCAGTATTTT.

The J gene is TRBJ2-2, the V gene TRBV19; D is undetermined. The CDR3 has 15 amino acids. Looked up from germline, CDR1 is LNHDA and CDR2 is SQIVND (reference sequence). V was clipped by 7 bases and J by 2 bases, with 14 bases between them. The CDR3 sequence: CASNNRVGNTGELFF. The DNA for the CDR3 is TGTGCCAGTAATAACCGGGTAGGAAACACCGGGGAGCTGTTTTTT.

The chain combines TRBV4-1 with TRBJ1-6; possibly TRBD1 for D (5 bases). The V end was cut by 0 bases, the J end by 5 bases, with 8 bases between. The germline gives CDR1 MGHRA, CDR2 YSYEKL. The CDR3 contains 15 residues. The CDR3 here is CASSQEGANNSPLHF. CDR3 DNA: TGCGCCAGCAGCCAAGAAGGGGCCAATAATTCACCCCTCCACTTT.

The V gene is TRBV7-9, the J gene TRBJ2-5; D uncertain. The length of the CDR3 is 14 residues. Germline lookup yields CDR1 SEHNR and CDR2 FQNEAQ (reference sequence). Trimming removed 5 bases at V and 1 base at J, with 11 bases between. The CDR3 here is CASSPDLAQETQYF. In DNA form, the CDR3 reads TGTGCCAGCAGCCCCGATTTAGCCCAAGAGACCCAGTACTTC.

The CDR3 spells CASSAGGAAAYEQYF. CDR3 in DNA: TGTGCCAGCAGTGCGGGGGGGGCGGCGGCCTACGAGCAGTACTTC. The J gene is TRBJ2-7, the V gene TRBV25-1; TRBD2 aligns across 8 bases. Germline V gene lookup returns CDR1 MGHDK and CDR2 SYGVNS. V dropped 4 bases and J dropped 2; count of bases not matched to a gene: 7. There are 15 residues in the CDR3.

In DNA form, the CDR3 reads TGTGCCAGCAGTGAGGTAGCGGGGGGCACAGATACGCAGTATTTT. This sequence encodes CASSEVAGGTDTQYF. J is TRBJ2-3 and V is TRBV6-1; 9 nucleotides agree with TRBD2. This CDR3 is built from 15 residues. The V gene end was trimmed by 3 bases and the J gene end by 1 base; junction bases not matched to a gene: 2. Looked up from germline, CDR1 is MNHNS and CDR2 is SASEGT.

This chain links TRBV30 with TRBJ1-4, with 8 bases lining up with TRBD1. CDR3 size: 15 residues. With V trimmed by 2 bases and J by 7 bases, 9 bases remained unmatched. Germline values: CDR1 GTSNPN, CDR2 SVGIG (reference sequence). In DNA form, the CDR3 reads TGTGCCTGGAGTCCCCGACAGGGGACGAGTGAAAAACTGTTTTTT. Amino acids: CAWSPRQGTSEKLFF.

This chain links TRBV25-1 with TRBJ2-7; the D gene is possibly TRBD1 (6 bases). Trimming removed 2 bases at V and 5 bases at J, with 13 bases between. CDR3 length equals 14 residues. The germline CDR1 and CDR2 sequences are MGHDK and SYGVNS. For the CDR3, the DNA is TGTGCCAGCAGTGAAAACAGGGCCGGCGACGAGCAGTACTTC. Its translation: CASSENRAGDEQYF.